The next 5 T cell receptor beta chains were all read from a single sample in a study of cytomegalovirus exposure and HLA in healthy donors (dated by TCRdb to about 2017). The library was made by the immunoSEQ multiplex PCR assay. For the multiplex PCR, a mixture combining 60 forward primers for TCR Vbeta segments and 13 reverse primers for TCR Jbeta segments was used. TCRdb limited this immuneACCESS table to in-frame rearrangements with V and J called. A share of clones is missing; checked studies link under half to unresolved V genes, and the rest is unexplained. Present in this sample are under 200,000 clones, about 80% of which were seen just once. The ten largest clones represent roughly 2.1% of the sample. The source material was PBMCs. The receptors originated from a woman aged 18-29 years in good health and CMV-seropositive.

The CDR3 DNA is TGTGCCAGCAGTAGAGTAGATAGCAATCAGCCCCAGCATTTT. It is translated as CASSRVDSNQPQHF. This chain uses TRBV27 with TRBJ1-5; D gene uncertain. The CDR3 extends over 14 amino acids. Germline V CDR1 and CDR2: MNHEY, SMNVEV (reference sequence). Trimming removed 5 bases from V and 0 bases from J, with 8 bases in between.

This chain joins TRBV11-3 and TRBJ2-2, with 11 bases fitting TRBD2. J gave up 4 bases and V 5 bases, and 12 bases lay outside the gene matches. CDR3 length equals 18 residues. The germline gives CDR1 SGHNT, CDR2 YENEEA. Here the CDR3 DNA reads TGTGCCAGCAGCCCTGGACTAGCGGGTCACCCGAGCACCGGGGAGCTGTTTTTT. Its translation is CASSPGLAGHPSTGELFF. Filled out from reference TRBV11-3 and TRBJ2-2, the complete variable domain reads EAGVVQSPRYKIIEKKQPVAFWCNPISGHNTLYWYLQNLGQGPELLIRYENEEAVDDSQLPKDRFSAERLKGVDSTLKIQPAELGDSAVYLCASSPGLAGHPSTGELFFGEGSRLTVL.

The chain is built from TRBV6-4 and TRBJ1-2, with D hard to call. V was cut by 9 bases and J by 8 bases, with 13 bases left in between. The germline V gene encodes CDR1 MRHNA and CDR2 SNTAGT. CDR3 size: 11 residues. CDR3 nucleotide sequence: TGTGCCAGACCACGTTCCGGGGGCTACACCTTC. Translating gives CARPRSGGYTF.

The chain carries TRBV5-4 and TRBJ1-2, with 9 bases that match TRBD1. V lost 4 bases to trimming and J lost 5 bases; unmatched junction nucleotides: 12. From germline, CDR1 is SGHNT and CDR2 YYREEE (reference sequence). The CDR3 is 16 residues long. The CDR3 protein is CASSARDRVVGYGYTF. The CDR3 DNA reads TGTGCCAGCAGCGCCCGGGACAGGGTTGTTGGGTATGGCTACACCTTC.

This clone was found a few times. The chain joins TRBV30 to TRBJ1-4; TRBD1 matches 7 bases. The ends lost 7 bases at V and 5 bases at J; junction bases unmatched: 1. The germline CDR1 and CDR2 sequences are GTSNPN and SVGIG (reference sequence). The CDR3 runs to 11 residues. The DNA for the CDR3 is TGTGCCTCACAGGGGAATGAAAAACTGTTTTTT. Its translation: CASQGNEKLFF.